The 14 T cell receptor beta chains below come from one sample, sequenced in a study of a mutant IDH1 vaccine in newly diagnosed glioma. No antigen has been identified for these receptors. Repertoires were generated with immunoSEQ multiplex PCR, while TCRdb's copy carries only in-frame clones and drops some. This table has tens of thousands of clones, 80% to 85% appearing once. The sample's time point: week 47, end of study. Alongside topical imiquimod, each dose of vaccine comprised 300 ug of mutant IDH1 20-mer peptide. Sample: PBMCs, taken from a glioma patient whose treatment included an IDH1 peptide vaccine. These receptor sequences come from a woman aged 45-60 years with glioma.

V and J are TRBV19 and TRBJ1-5; D gene unclear. This CDR3 has 13 amino acids. From germline, CDR1 is LNHDA and CDR2 SQIVND (reference sequence). With 1 base removed from V and 4 bases from J, the gap between germline ends came to 5 bases. The CDR3 reads CASSIARNQPQHF. DNA for the CDR3: TGTGCCAGTAGTATAGCCAGAAATCAGCCCCAGCATTTT.

The chain joins TRBV7-7 to TRBJ2-7; the D is unclear. The CDR3 runs to 13 residues. Germline CDR1 and CDR2: SSHAT and FNYEAQ (reference sequence). With 4 bases removed from V and 7 bases from J, the gap between germline ends came to 14 bases. The CDR3 bases are TGTGCCAGCAGCTCGGCTGGCGATCGGGAGCAGTACTTC. It translates to CASSSAGDREQYF.

This chain joins TRBV2 and TRBJ1-2; D not resolved. The CDR3 loop spans 15 amino acids. V was cut by 4 bases and J by 3 bases, with 15 bases left in between. Germline V CDR1 and CDR2: SNHLY, FYNNEI. CDR3 nucleotides: TGTGCCAGCAGTGTGGAGACACTTAGATACTATGGCTACACCTTC. Encoded protein: CASSVETLRYYGYTF.

The V gene is TRBV10-2, the J gene TRBJ2-1, with D possibly TRBD2 on 5 matching bases. V lost 6 bases to trimming and J lost 0 bases, with 12 bases between them. Germline CDR1 and CDR2: WSHSY and SAAADI. The CDR3 runs 15 residues. The CDR3 sequence: CASRRVPSSYNEQFF. The CDR3 DNA reads as TGCGCCAGCAGGAGGGTTCCTAGCTCCTACAATGAGCAGTTCTTC.

The sample holds one count of this clone. The gene calls are TRBV6-1 and TRBJ1-5; TRBD1 is a possible D gene (5 bases). The CDR3 runs to 15 residues. Trimming stripped 3 bases from V and 3 bases from J, with 12 bases between. Germline V CDR1 and CDR2: MNHNS, SASEGT. CDR3 bases: TGTGCCAGCAGTGATGGGAGACAGTTCAATCAGCCCCAGCATTTT. This sequence encodes CASSDGRQFNQPQHF.

This chain connects TRBV30 to TRBJ2-5; D unresolved. This CDR3 contains 15 residues. CDR1 is GTSNPN, CDR2 SVGIG, per germline (reference sequence). Trimming removed 0 bases at V and 2 bases at J, with 13 bases between. In nucleotides, the CDR3 is TGTGCCTGGAGTGTAGAAGGTTATCCTCAAGAGACCCAGTACTTC. It is translated as CAWSVEGYPQETQYF.

The chain couples TRBV6-6 to TRBJ1-1; 11 bases are shared with TRBD1. CDR3 length: 16 residues. V was clipped by 4 bases and J by 4 bases; unmatched bases: 8. CDR1 is MNHNY, CDR2 SVGAGI, per germline (reference sequence). The CDR3 DNA reads as TGTGCCAGCAGTTCTCAACGGACAGGGGGCGTCACTGAAGCTTTCTTT. Translation gives CASSSQRTGGVTEAFF.

This clone has a single count. V is TRBV2 and J is TRBJ1-4, with D maybe TRBD1 (6 bases). Per the germline V gene, CDR1 is SNHLY and CDR2 is FYNNEI. Trimming shortened V by 2 bases and J by 0 bases, and 19 bases separated the two germline ends. CDR3 size: 19 residues. The CDR3 nucleotides read TGTGCCAGCAGTGAAAGGTGGATTTGGACAGATTCAACTAATGAAAAACTGTTTTTT. Translated, it gives CASSERWIWTDSTNEKLFF.

The V call is TRBV5-1, the J call TRBJ1-2, with 8 bases that match TRBD1. Germline V CDR1 and CDR2: SGHRS, YFSETQ. This CDR3 has 16 residues. The V gene end was trimmed by 2 bases and the J gene end by 6 bases; junction bases not matched to a gene: 12. Here the CDR3 reads CASSFQTGAPGDGYTF. The CDR3 nucleotides read TGCGCCAGCAGCTTCCAGACAGGGGCCCCCGGTGATGGCTACACCTTC.

The chain recombines TRBV6-5 with TRBJ1-2; D possibly corresponds to TRBD1 (6 bases). Germline CDR1 MNHEY, CDR2 SVGAGI. Trimming shortened V by 5 bases and J by 4 bases, and 17 bases separated the two germline ends. This CDR3 region has 15 residues. CDR3: CASSPYTGGTYGYTF. The CDR3 coding sequence is TGTGCCAGCAGTCCGTATACGGGGGGCACCTATGGCTACACCTTC.

This clone was counted once. The rearrangement uses TRBV18 and TRBJ2-7; TRBD1 or TRBD2 may be the D gene (5 bases each). In germline, CDR1 is KGHSH, CDR2 LQKENI. The V gene lost 5 bases and the J gene lost 0 bases, with 14 bases spanning the gap. This CDR3 region has 15 residues. The CDR3 nucleotides read TGTGCCAGCTCAGGGACGGCGGGCAGCTCCTACGAGCAGTACTTC. Its translation is CASSGTAGSSYEQYF. Based on the CDR3 plus reference TRBV18 and TRBJ2-7, the full variable domain is NAGVMQNPRHLVRRRGQEARLRCSPMKGHSHVYWYRQLPEEGLKFMVYLQKENIIDESGMPKERFSAEFPKEGPSILRIQQVVRGDSAAYFCASSGTAGSSYEQYFGPGTRLTVT.

This clone has more than one count but fewer than ten. The V and J genes are TRBV30 and TRBJ1-5, with D possibly being TRBD1 (6 bases). The V gene's germline CDR1 is GTSNPN and CDR2 SVGIG (reference sequence). V gave up 1 base and J gave up 2 bases, with 12 bases separating them. This CDR3 comprises 15 residues. As DNA, the CDR3 is TGTGCCTGGAGTGCGGGGGGCAGCGGCAATCAGCCCCAGCATTTT. As protein: CAWSAGGSGNQPQHF.

This chain joins TRBV19 and TRBJ1-5; tentatively, D is TRBD1 (5 bases). The V end lost 5 bases, the J end lost 0 bases, and 11 bases lay between the germline ends. CDR3 size: 15 residues. Germline values: CDR1 LNHDA, CDR2 SQIVND (reference sequence). The CDR3 DNA is TGTGCCAGTAGTCGGACACGAGATAGCAATCAGCCCCAGCATTTT. It encodes CASSRTRDSNQPQHF.

The V call is TRBV5-4, the J call TRBJ2-7; TRBD2 aligns across 9 bases. After removal of 4 bases from V and 6 bases from J, the junction contained 14 bases not matched to a gene. CDR1 and CDR2 from the germline V gene are SGHNT and YYREEE (reference sequence). The CDR3 covers 16 residues. The CDR3 loop reads CASSGGATSGFGEQYF. CDR3 DNA: TGTGCCAGCAGCGGGGGGGCCACTAGCGGGTTTGGCGAGCAGTACTTC.